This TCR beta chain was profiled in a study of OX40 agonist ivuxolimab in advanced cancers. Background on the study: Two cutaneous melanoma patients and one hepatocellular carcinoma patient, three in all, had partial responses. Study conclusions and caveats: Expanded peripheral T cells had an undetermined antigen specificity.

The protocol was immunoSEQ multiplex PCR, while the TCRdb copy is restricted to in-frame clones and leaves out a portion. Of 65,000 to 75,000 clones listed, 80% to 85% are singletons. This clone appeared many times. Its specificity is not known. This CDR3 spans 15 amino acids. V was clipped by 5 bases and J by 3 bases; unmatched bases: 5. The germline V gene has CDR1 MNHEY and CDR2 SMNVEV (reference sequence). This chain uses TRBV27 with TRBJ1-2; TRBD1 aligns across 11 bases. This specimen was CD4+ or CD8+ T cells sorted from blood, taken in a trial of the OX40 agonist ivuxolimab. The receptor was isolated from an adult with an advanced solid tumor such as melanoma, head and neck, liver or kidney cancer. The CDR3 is CASSPGTGGYYGYTF. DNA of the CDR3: TGTGCCAGCAGTCCGGGGACAGGGGGATACTATGGCTACACCTTC.